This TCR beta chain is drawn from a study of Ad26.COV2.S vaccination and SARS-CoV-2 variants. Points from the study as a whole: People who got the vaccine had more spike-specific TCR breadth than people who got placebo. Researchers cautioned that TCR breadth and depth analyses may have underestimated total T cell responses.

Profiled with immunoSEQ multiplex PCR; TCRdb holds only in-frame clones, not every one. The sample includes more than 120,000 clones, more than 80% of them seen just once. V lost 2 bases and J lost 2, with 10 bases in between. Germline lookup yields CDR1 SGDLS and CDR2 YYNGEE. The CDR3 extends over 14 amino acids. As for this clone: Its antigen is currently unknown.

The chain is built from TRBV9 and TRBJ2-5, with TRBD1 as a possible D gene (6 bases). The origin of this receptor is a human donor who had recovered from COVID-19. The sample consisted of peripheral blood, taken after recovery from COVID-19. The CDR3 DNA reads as TGTGCCAGCAGCGTTGGACAGTTACAAGAGACCCAGTACTTC. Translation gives CASSVGQLQETQYF.